This T cell receptor (beta chain) was sequenced during a study of PD-1 blockade in mismatch repair-deficient tumors. Study information: All were previously treated, progressing patients with some twelve mismatch repair-deficient cancer types. General observations from the study: Tumor-resident clones, often undetectable pretreatment in blood, expanded then contracted after pembrolizumab.

Notes on this clone: Its specificity is unknown.

This table comes from immunoSEQ multiplex PCR, and its TCRdb copy is limited to in-frame clones, with some not included. This table holds tens of thousands of clones, about 80% found once. PCR or immunohistochemistry showed mismatch repair deficiency in every enrolled patient. The sequenced sample was peripheral blood, obtained 4 weeks after starting pembrolizumab. The clonotype comes from an adult with mismatch repair-deficient cancer.

The CDR3 loop is CASSKWGQGTLENYGYTF. CDR3 DNA: TGCGCCAGCAGCAAATGGGGTCAGGGGACTCTCGAGAACTATGGCTACACCTTC. J is TRBJ1-2 and V is TRBV5-1; D perhaps matches TRBD1 (6 bases). Trimming took off 4 bases at V and 2 bases at J, with 24 bases between the two ends. Germline CDR1 is SGHRS and CDR2 is YFSETQ. The CDR3 covers 18 residues.